A single sample is the source of the 3 T cell receptor beta chains below, sequenced in a study of cytomegalovirus exposure and HLA in healthy donors. The PCR was carried out with 60 Vbeta primers and 13 Jbeta primers. The repertoire was sequenced with immunoSEQ multiplex PCR; TCRdb's copy has only in-frame clones and lacks some. The table lists about 140,000 clones, approximately 82% of them singletons. Sequencing input: PBMCs. Receptor source: a middle-aged woman in good health and CMV-seronegative.

The CDR3 region has the DNA TGTGCCAGTAGTATTACGACCGGGACAGGGAGGAACGAGCAGTACTTC. This translates into CASSITTGTGRNEQYF. The V and J genes are TRBV19 and TRBJ2-5, with 9 bases identical to TRBD1. The DNA matches TRBJ2-7 better at its end, which makes the J call doubtful. The length of the CDR3 is 16 residues. Germline-derived CDR1 and CDR2 are LNHDA and SQIVND (reference sequence).

This rearrangement joins TRBV7-9 to TRBJ2-5; maybe TRBD1 (6 bases). The CDR3 is 14 amino acids. CDR1 is SEHNR and CDR2 is FQNEAQ in the germline V gene (reference sequence). V lost 0 bases and J 1 base, leaving 6 bases between the germline ends. Written as DNA, the CDR3 is TGTGCCAGCAGCTTAGCGACAGGCCAAGAGACCCAGTACTTC. It specifies CASSLATGQETQYF.

The chain is built from TRBV28 and TRBJ2-7, with a tentative D call TRBD2 (6 bases). V shed 5 bases and J shed 2 bases, with 16 bases lying between them. The CDR3 spans 15 residues. CDR1 and CDR2 (germline): MDHEN, SYDVKM. The CDR3 DNA sequence: TGTGCCAGCAGTGTAGGGCTAGCGTATCCCTACGAGCAGTACTTC. This encodes CASSVGLAYPYEQYF.